Below, 3 T cell receptor beta chains from the same sample are listed, as sequenced in a study of cytomegalovirus exposure and HLA in healthy donors. PCR involved 60 Vbeta and 13 Jbeta primers. Sequencing was performed with immunoSEQ multiplex PCR; in TCRdb, only in-frame clones are kept and a portion is missing. The sample carries 90,000 to 120,000 clones, roughly 75% recorded once. Sequencing used PBMCs. These receptors came from a male donor in good health and CMV-seropositive.

There are a few counts of this clone. The chain carries TRBV4-1 and TRBJ2-7, with 9 nucleotides matching TRBD2. CDR1 is MGHRA, CDR2 YSYEKL, per germline. V lost 0 bases, J lost 4 bases, and 4 bases stayed unmatched. CDR3 size: 15 residues. The CDR3 protein is CASSQEKRGVYEQYF. As DNA, the CDR3 is TGCGCCAGCAGCCAAGAAAAGCGGGGGGTTTACGAGCAGTACTTC.

V gene TRBV14 combines with J gene TRBJ2-7; 7 positions agree with TRBD1. Trimming at V came to 4 bases and at J to 2 bases, leaving 8 bases not matched to a gene. In germline, CDR1 is SGHDN, CDR2 FVKESK. This CDR3 contains 15 residues. CDR3 in DNA: TGTGCCAGCAGCCCTCGACAGGGTGGCCCCTACGAGCAGTACTTC. It is translated as CASSPRQGGPYEQYF.

This clone was detected only a few times. The rearrangement joins TRBV5-1 to TRBJ1-4; D may be TRBD1 (5 bases). The V gene lost 4 bases and the J gene lost 7 bases, with 17 bases spanning the gap. This CDR3 comprises 15 residues. Germline CDR1 reads SGHRS; CDR2 reads YFSETQ. The DNA for the CDR3 is TGCGCCAGCAGCAGTCTTGGAGGGGCCGTTGAAAAACTGTTTTTT. This translates into CASSSLGGAVEKLFF.